The clone carrying this T cell receptor (beta chain) was picked up a small number of times. This table comes from immunoSEQ multiplex PCR, and its TCRdb copy is limited to in-frame clones, with some not included. The sample yields more than 200,000 clones, about 85% seen once. This sample was included in a study of blood T cell repertoires in COVID-19. Turning to the study itself: Nucleic acid was either cDNA or gDNA, and it came from T cells, B-cell-depleted T cells, or PBMCs.

The trim removed 3 bases at V and 3 bases at J, leaving 2 bases unmatched. Germline assignment: CDR1 LNHNV and CDR2 YYDKDF (reference sequence). This CDR3 is built from 13 residues. Input material: peripheral blood. The rearrangement links TRBV15 to TRBJ2-7; 7 nucleotides align to TRBD1. This TCR was recovered from a woman in her fifties or sixties with COVID-19, enrolled during active disease. The CDR3 nucleotides read TGTGCCACCAGCAGGTACAGGGGCTACGAGCAGTACTTC. It is translated as CATSRYRGYEQYF.